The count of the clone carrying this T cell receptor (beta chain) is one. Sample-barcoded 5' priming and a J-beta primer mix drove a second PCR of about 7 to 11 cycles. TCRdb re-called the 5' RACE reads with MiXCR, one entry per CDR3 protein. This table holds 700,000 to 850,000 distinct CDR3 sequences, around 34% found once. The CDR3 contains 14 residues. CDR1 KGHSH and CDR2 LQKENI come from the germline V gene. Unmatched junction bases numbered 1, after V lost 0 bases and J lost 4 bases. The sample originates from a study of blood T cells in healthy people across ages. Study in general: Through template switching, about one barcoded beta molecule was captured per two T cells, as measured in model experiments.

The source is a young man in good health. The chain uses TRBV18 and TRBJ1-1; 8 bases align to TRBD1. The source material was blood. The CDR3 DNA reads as TGTGCCAGCTCACCACCGCAGGGGGCCACTGAAGCTTTCTTT. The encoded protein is CASSPPQGATEAFF.